The clone carrying this T cell receptor (beta chain) was counted only a few times. The antigen is not known. This entry belongs to a study of early T cells in non-severe SARS-CoV-2 infection. Across the study: RNA in bulk from unsorted whole blood was sequenced, and chains were unpaired.

Study conclusions and caveats: Matching with VDJdb favored anti-spike CD8 responses (missing private and CD4 specificities).

CDR3 length: 17 amino acids. The TCR library protocol was used to attach unique molecular identifiers. These identifiers were attached to individual cDNA molecules. TCRdb used MiXCR to reprocess the 5' RACE reads, holding one entry per CDR3 protein. The data contain 30,000 to 45,000 distinct CDR3 sequences, around 4.3% of them singletons. This TCR derives from an adult who was a healthcare worker with PCR-confirmed SARS-CoV-2 infection or an uninfected control (not recorded which). Specimen: whole blood. The rearrangement links TRBV21-1 to TRBJ2-7; the table's TRBD2 call for D was not verified on the DNA. TRBV21-1 is reported as a pseudogene. The CDR3, as DNA: TGTGCCAGCAGCAAAGGTCAGGGACTAGTGACGTTGTACGAGCAGTACTTC. This encodes CASSKGQGLVTLYEQYF.